This note documents a single T cell receptor beta chain sequence. Original processing methods: Amplifying reference gene primers gave estimates of nucleated cell counts. TCRdb's table, derived via immunoSEQ multiplex PCR, lists solely in-frame clones and lacks some. The V and J calls and clone size were taken over from that table, and D and trimming were inferred from the DNA. The repertoire consists of approximately 210,000 clones, with roughly 80% occurring once and the leading ten covering 4.5% to 5.5%. The sample comes from a study of blood T cell repertoires in COVID-19. Study information: Whether acute or convalescent, the COVID-19 samples came from the United States, Italy and Spain. From T cells, B-cell-depleted T cells, or PBMCs came the material, which was cDNA or gDNA.

The sequencing input was peripheral blood. The TCR originated in a human donor in a cohort sampled during active COVID-19.

The CDR3 coding sequence is TGTGCCAGCAGTTACCGGACACTTGGAAACACCATATATTTT. It specifies CASSYRTLGNTIYF. The chain carries TRBV6-5 and TRBJ1-3, with D possibly TRBD1 on 5 matching bases. The V gene lost 2 bases and the J gene lost 3 bases, with 8 bases spanning the gap. The CDR3 runs 14 residues. The germline V gene encodes CDR1 MNHEY and CDR2 SVGAGI.